The clone carrying this T cell receptor (beta chain) has more than one count but fewer than ten. MiXCR, applied by TCRdb to the RT-PCR reads, yields one record per CDR3 protein. The sample has roughly 940,000 distinct CDR3 sequences, approximately 19% seen once. With 4 bases clipped from V and 5 bases from J, the junction kept 13 bases outside the gene matches. Germline V CDR1 and CDR2: DFQATT, SNEGSKA (reference sequence). CDR3 length: 15 residues. The sample is drawn from a study of patients and donors after allogeneic stem cell transplantation. Sequences were obtained from blood, either unsorted or a sorted T cell fraction (not recorded which). The rearrangement joins TRBV20-1 to TRBJ1-1, with TRBD1 matching 7 bases. The clonotype was recovered from a human donor who was either an allogeneic HSCT recipient or a stem cell or donor lymphocyte infusion donor (not recorded which). It is not recorded whose cells these are; they may come from a transplant donor. CDR3 in DNA: TGCAGTGCTATTAGGCCGGTGACAGGGAGGACTGAAGCTTTCTTT. Residues: CSAIRPVTGRTEAFF.